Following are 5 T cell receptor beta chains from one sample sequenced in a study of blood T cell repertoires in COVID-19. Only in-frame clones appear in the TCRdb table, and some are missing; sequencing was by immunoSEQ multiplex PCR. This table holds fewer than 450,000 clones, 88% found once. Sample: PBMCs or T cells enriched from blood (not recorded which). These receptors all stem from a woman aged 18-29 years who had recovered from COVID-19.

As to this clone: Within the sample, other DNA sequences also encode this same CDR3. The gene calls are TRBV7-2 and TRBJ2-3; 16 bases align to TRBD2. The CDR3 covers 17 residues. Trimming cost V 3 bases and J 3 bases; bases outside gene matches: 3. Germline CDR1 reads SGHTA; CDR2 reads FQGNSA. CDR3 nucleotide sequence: TGTGCCAGCAGCTTGGGACTAGCGGGGGGGCCGACAGATACGCAGTATTTT. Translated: CASSLGLAGGPTDTQYF.

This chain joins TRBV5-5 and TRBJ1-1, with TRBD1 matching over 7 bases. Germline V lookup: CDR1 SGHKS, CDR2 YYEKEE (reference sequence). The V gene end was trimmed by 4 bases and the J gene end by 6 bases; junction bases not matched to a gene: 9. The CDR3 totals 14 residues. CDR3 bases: TGTGCCAGCAGCGGACGGACAGGCCCTGCTGAAGCTTTCTTT. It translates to CASSGRTGPAEAFF.

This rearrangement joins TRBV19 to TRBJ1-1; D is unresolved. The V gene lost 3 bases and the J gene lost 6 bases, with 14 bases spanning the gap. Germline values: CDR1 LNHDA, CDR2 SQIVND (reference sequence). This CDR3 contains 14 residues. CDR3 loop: CASSIDLARAEAFF. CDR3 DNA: TGTGCCAGTAGTATCGACCTAGCAAGGGCTGAAGCTTTCTTT.

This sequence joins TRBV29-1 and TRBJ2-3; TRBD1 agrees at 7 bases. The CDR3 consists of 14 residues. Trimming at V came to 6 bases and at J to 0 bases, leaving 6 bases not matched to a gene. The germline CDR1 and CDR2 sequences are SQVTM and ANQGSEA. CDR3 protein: CSVGDSSSTDTQYF. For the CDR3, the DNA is TGCAGCGTAGGGGACAGCTCTAGCACAGATACGCAGTATTTT.

The CDR3 loop reads CASSLQAQLEQFF. Here the CDR3 DNA reads TGTGCCAGCAGCTTACAGGCCCAATTAGAGCAGTTCTTC. V and J are TRBV7-9 and TRBJ2-1; no reliable D call. CDR1 and CDR2 (germline): SEHNR, FQNEAQ (reference sequence). CDR3 length: 13 residues. V was pared by 2 bases and J by 10 bases, with 12 bases between.